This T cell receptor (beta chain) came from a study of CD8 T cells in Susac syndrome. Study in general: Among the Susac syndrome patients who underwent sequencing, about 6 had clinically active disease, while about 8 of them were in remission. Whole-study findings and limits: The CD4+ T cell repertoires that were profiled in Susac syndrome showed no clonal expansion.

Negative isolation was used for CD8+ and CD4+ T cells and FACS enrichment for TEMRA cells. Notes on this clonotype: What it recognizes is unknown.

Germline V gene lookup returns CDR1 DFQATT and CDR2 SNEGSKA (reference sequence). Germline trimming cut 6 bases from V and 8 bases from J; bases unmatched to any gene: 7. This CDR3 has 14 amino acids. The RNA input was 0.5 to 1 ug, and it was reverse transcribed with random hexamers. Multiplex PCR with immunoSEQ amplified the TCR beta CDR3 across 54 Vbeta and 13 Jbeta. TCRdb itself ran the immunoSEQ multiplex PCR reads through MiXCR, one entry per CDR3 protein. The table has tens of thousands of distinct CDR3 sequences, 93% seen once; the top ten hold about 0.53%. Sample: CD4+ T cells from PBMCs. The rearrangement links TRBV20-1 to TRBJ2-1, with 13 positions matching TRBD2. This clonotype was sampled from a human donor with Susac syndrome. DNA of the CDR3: TGCAGTGCGCGGACTAGCGGGAGAGGCTATGAGCAGTTCTTC. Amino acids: CSARTSGRGYEQFF.